The rows below give T cell receptor beta chains drawn from one sample of a study of CD8+ T cells in alopecia areata. Some clones are missing from TCRdb's copy, which holds only in-frame ones; the method was immunoSEQ multiplex PCR. The table includes about 97,000 clones, almost 60% detected once. This specimen was CD8+ T cells sorted from blood, taken between weeks 55 and 65, from a patient treated with tofacitinib. The receptors originated from a human donor with alopecia areata. Both conserved end residues are part of each CDR3. The D gene is left open where the match is weak. Not every row has a clone size; where given, it reads once, few, many or a size class.

j_call d_call clone_size v_call cdr3_nt cdr3_aa
TRBJ2-2 - - TRBV20-1 TGCAGTGCTTCGGACACCGGGGAGCTGTTTTTT CSASDTGELFF
TRBJ2-3 TRBD1 - TRBV19 TGTGCCAGTAGCCCAAGACAGGGGGAGGTTTCGGATACGCAGTATTTT CASSPRQGEVSDTQYF
TRBJ2-7 - - TRBV5-6 TGTGCCAGCAGCTTGGGCGGTCCGGGGGAGCAGTACTTC CASSLGGPGEQYF
TRBJ2-6 - - TRBV28 TGTGCCAGCAGTAAGACAGCTTCTGGGGCCAACGTCCTGACTTTC CASSKTASGANVLTF
TRBJ1-6 - - TRBV29-1 TGCAGCGTCCGGACGGATCAAGTGAGGAATTCACCCCTCCACTTT CSVRTDQVRNSPLHF
TRBJ2-7 TRBD1 - TRBV7-9 TGTGCCAGCAGCCCTTGGGACAGCATCCACGAGCAGTACTTC CASSPWDSIHEQYF
TRBJ1-1 - - TRBV28 TGTGCCAGCAGTCCCCCGGGTGGGGTGGGCACTGAAGCTTTCTTT CASSPPGGVGTEAFF
TRBJ1-1 - - TRBV6-1 TGTGCCGGCAGTGATGGACAGAACACTGAAGCTTTCTTT CAGSDGQNTEAFF
TRBJ1-2 TRBD1 few TRBV29-1 TGCAGCGTTGAAGATCTTGTCAGGGGGCACGCTTATGGCTACACCTTC CSVEDLVRGHAYGYTF
TRBJ2-3 TRBD1 once TRBV2 TGTGCCAGCAGTGGGCAGGGGGCAACAGATACGCAGTATTTT CASSGQGATDTQYF
TRBJ1-1 - - TRBV6-5 TGTGCCAGCAGTTATGGCACTGAAGCTTTCTTT CASSYGTEAFF
TRBJ2-1 - - TRBV25-1 TGTGCCAGCAGTCCCGGAGGGGTCAATGAGCAGTTCTTC CASSPGGVNEQFF
TRBJ2-7 - few TRBV7-9 TGTGCCAGCAGCTCACAGGAATCGTACGAGCAGTACTTC CASSSQESYEQYF
TRBJ2-3 - - TRBV11-2 TGTGCCAGCAGCCCCCGGACAGTCTTTTACACAGATACGCAGTATTTT CASSPRTVFYTDTQYF
TRBJ2-1 - - TRBV13 TGTGCCAGCAGCGTGCGGGGGCGCTCTTGGGATGAGCAGTTCTTC CASSVRGRSWDEQFF
TRBJ1-2 - few TRBV14 TGTGCCAGCAGCCCACCAGGGATCAATGGCTACACCTTC CASSPPGINGYTF
TRBJ1-2 - medium-sized TRBV27 TGTGCCAGCAGTTTATCGACGGGATATGGCTACACCTTC CASSLSTGYGYTF
TRBJ1-2 - - TRBV7-9 TGTGCCAGCAGCTTCTTTGGTGGGGGCTACACCTTC CASSFFGGGYTF
TRBJ2-5 TRBD2 few TRBV30 TGTGCCTGGAGCGCTTGGGGAGCGGGGGCACAAGAGACCCAGTACTTC CAWSAWGAGAQETQYF
TRBJ1-1 TRBD1 - TRBV5-1 TGCGCCAGCACCAAAAGGGACAGGGGGACTGAAGCTTTCTTT CASTKRDRGTEAFF
TRBJ1-2 - - TRBV15 TGTGCCACCAGAGCTGGACCCCGTGAGGGCTACACCTTC CATRAGPREGYTF
TRBJ1-1 - - TRBV7-2 TGTGCCAGCAGCCGGGGGGGAAGATATCTGAACACTGAAGCTTTCTTT CASSRGGRYLNTEAFF
TRBJ2-2 - few TRBV13 TGTGCCAGCAGCTTACGGGGGAACACCGGGGAGCTGTTTTTT CASSLRGNTGELFF
TRBJ2-7 TRBD2 - TRBV29-1 TGCAGCGTTGTCGGCGGGGGGACCTACTACGAGCAGTACTTC CSVVGGGTYYEQYF
TRBJ2-1 TRBD2 - TRBV7-9 TGTGCCAGCAGCTTAAGGCGGGGGGCTGGTAATGAGCAGTTCTTC CASSLRRGAGNEQFF
TRBJ1-1 - - TRBV23-1 TGCGCCAACAAGGCTAACACTGAAGCTTTCTTT CANKANTEAFF
TRBJ2-2 - - TRBV6-5 TGTGCCAGCAGTTACGGGGGGCTAGAAACCGGGGAGCTGTTTTTT CASSYGGLETGELFF
TRBJ2-5 - - TRBV30 TGTGCCTGGAGTGTAGGGGCAGCGTACCAAGAGACCCAGTACTTC CAWSVGAAYQETQYF
TRBJ2-7 TRBD2 - TRBV10-3 TGTGCCATCGGCGGGGGAAACTACGAGCAGTACTTC CAIGGGNYEQYF
TRBJ2-7 - few TRBV19 TGTGCCAGTAGCGAAGGACAGATCTCCTACGAGCAGTACTTC CASSEGQISYEQYF
TRBJ1-5 TRBD1 - TRBV30 TGTGCCTGGAGTCCAACCGGGACAGGGCAAAACAATCAGCCCCAGCATTTT CAWSPTGTGQNNQPQHF
TRBJ2-5 TRBD2 few TRBV6-1 TGTGCCGGTGCGGCTAGCGGGGGGTTGGGGGAGACCCAGTACTTC CAGAASGGLGETQYF
TRBJ1-5 - - TRBV7-9 TGTGCCAGCAGCTTATCGGCAGGGGATCTAGGCAATCAGCCCCAGCATTTT CASSLSAGDLGNQPQHF
TRBJ2-2 - - TRBV6-1 TGTGCCAGCAGGGTATACGCGAACACCGGGGAGCTGTTTTTT CASRVYANTGELFF
TRBJ1-2 TRBD1 few TRBV27 TGTGCCAGCAGTTCGAGCCCGGGACAGTTCTATGGCTACACCTTC CASSSSPGQFYGYTF
TRBJ2-3 - - TRBV2 TGTGCCAGCAGTTCACGTTTCACAGATACGCAGTATTTT CASSSRFTDTQYF
TRBJ1-2 TRBD1 - TRBV2 TGTGCCAGCATGGGGACAGGGGTGTCTGGCTACACCTTC CASMGTGVSGYTF
TRBJ1-4 - - TRBV30 TGTGCCTGGAGTGCAACGGCAGGGGTAGGGGAAAAACTGTTTTTT CAWSATAGVGEKLFF
TRBJ1-5 TRBD1 - TRBV6-1 TGTGCCAGCAGTGAACTGTTGGGACAGAGCCCTTATAGCAATCAGCCCCAGCATTTT CASSELLGQSPYSNQPQHF
TRBJ2-1 - - TRBV5-1 TGCGCCAGCAGCCCAAGAGGCAATTCCTACAATGAGCAGTTCTTC CASSPRGNSYNEQFF
TRBJ2-5 - - TRBV4-1 TGCGCCAGCAGCCAACCCCTATCGACCCAGTACTTC CASSQPLSTQYF
TRBJ1-1 TRBD1 - TRBV27 TGTGCCAGCAGTTACAAGGGGGCGAAGGATGAAGCTTTCTTT CASSYKGAKDEAFF
TRBJ2-7 TRBD1 - TRBV5-1 TGCGCCAGCAGCTTGGAGGACCGGGACAGGACCTTCTACGAGCAGTACTTC CASSLEDRDRTFYEQYF
TRBJ2-1 - - TRBV12-5 TGTGCTAGTGCCCTGGGGCCAGGCTACAATGAGCAGTTCTTC CASALGPGYNEQFF
TRBJ1-5 - - TRBV5-1 TGCGCCAGCAGCTTGGCCCTGGTCCCGGTCGACAGGTCCAGTCAGCCCCAGCATTTT CASSLALVPVDRSSQPQHF
TRBJ1-4 TRBD1 - TRBV29-1 TGCAGCGCCCCCGGTGGAAGCAGGGGGCCTAATGAAAAACTGTTTTTT CSAPGGSRGPNEKLFF
TRBJ2-1 - - TRBV30 TGTGCCTGGAGTGTAGGAGGGTACAATGAGCAGTTCTTC CAWSVGGYNEQFF
TRBJ2-3 - - TRBV7-6 TGTGCCAGCAGCATGGGAGGACAGGGCACAGATACGCAGTATTTT CASSMGGQGTDTQYF
TRBJ2-7 TRBD1 - TRBV29-1 TGCAGCGTGGGACAGGGTCTGTTCGAGCAGTACTTC CSVGQGLFEQYF
TRBJ1-6 - few TRBV13 TGTGCCAGCAGCGCCCGGGGGGAGGCGAATAATTCACCCCTCCACTTT CASSARGEANNSPLHF
TRBJ2-5 TRBD1 - TRBV5-5 TGTGCCAGCAGCTTGGAAGTAGCAGGGGGTCGGGAGACCCAGTACTTC CASSLEVAGGRETQYF
TRBJ1-1 - few TRBV30 TGTGCCTGGAGCGAAAACAGACTTGAAGCTTTCTTT CAWSENRLEAFF
TRBJ2-1 - - TRBV7-9 TGTGCCAGCAGTTGGGGCAGTACGACTCCGATTTACAATGAGCAGTTCTTC CASSWGSTTPIYNEQFF
TRBJ1-2 - - TRBV12-5 TGTGCTAGTGGTTTGGTATTGGGGGATGGCTACACCTTC CASGLVLGDGYTF